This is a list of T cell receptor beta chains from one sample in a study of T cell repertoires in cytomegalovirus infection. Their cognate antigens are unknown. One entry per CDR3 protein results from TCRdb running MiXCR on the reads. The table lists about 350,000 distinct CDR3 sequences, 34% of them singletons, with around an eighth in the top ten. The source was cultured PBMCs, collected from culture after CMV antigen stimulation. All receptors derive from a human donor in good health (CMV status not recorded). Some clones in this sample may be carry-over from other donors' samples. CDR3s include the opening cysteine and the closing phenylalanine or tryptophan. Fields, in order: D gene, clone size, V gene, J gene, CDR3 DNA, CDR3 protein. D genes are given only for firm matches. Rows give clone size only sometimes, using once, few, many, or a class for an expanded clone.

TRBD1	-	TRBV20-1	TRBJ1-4	TGCAGTGCTACTAACCTGGGACAGGGGGAAAAACTGTTTTTT	CSATNLGQGEKLFF
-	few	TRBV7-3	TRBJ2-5	TGTGCCAGCAGCTTACTCGGCAGGGGAGAGACCCAGTACTTC	CASSLLGRGETQYF
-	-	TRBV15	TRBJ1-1	TGTGCCACCAGCAGAACACAGGGAAACACTGAAGCTTTCTTT	CATSRTQGNTEAFF
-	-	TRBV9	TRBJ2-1	TGTGCCAGCAGCGGTCCCGTTGGTCTGGGCTCCTACAATGAGCAGTTCTTC	CASSGPVGLGSYNEQFF
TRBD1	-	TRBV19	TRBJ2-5	TGTGCCAGTATGGGGACAGGGAAGATTCGGACCCAGTACTTC	CASMGTGKIRTQYF
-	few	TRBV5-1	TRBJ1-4	TGCGCCAGCATGGGGGCTAATGAAAAACTGTTTTTT	CASMGANEKLFF
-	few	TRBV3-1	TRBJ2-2	TGTGCCAGCAGCCAAAGGATGTGGGCGGGGGAGCTGTTTTTT	CASSQRMWAGELFF
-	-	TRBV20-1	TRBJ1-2	TGCAGTGCTAGAGATTCCAGGGACGCCTGGATGGACTATGGCTACACCTTC	CSARDSRDAWMDYGYTF
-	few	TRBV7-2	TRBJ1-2	TGTGCCAGCAGCTTAGGGCCTGGCTACACCTTC	CASSLGPGYTF
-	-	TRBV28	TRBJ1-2	TGTGCCAGCAGTCCCCGACCGCGAAATACTTACTATGGCTACACCTTC	CASSPRPRNTYYGYTF
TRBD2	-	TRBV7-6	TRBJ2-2	TGTGCCAGCAGCTCTAGACCTGCGACTAGCGCCGGGGAGCTGTTTTTT	CASSSRPATSAGELFF
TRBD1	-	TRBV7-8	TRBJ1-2	TGTGCCAGCAGCTTACCGGGACAGGGGTACAAGATCAACTATGGCTACACCTTC	CASSLPGQGYKINYGYTF
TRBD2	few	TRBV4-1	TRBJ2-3	TGCGCCAGCAGCTACTCGGAACTGGCGGGAGGGCAAATGAGTACGCAGTATTTT	CASSYSELAGGQMSTQYF